The entry below describes one TCR beta chain. Its antigen is unknown. No much larger clonotype is one base removed from it; base qualities were not supplied. Using the deep immunoSEQ assay, multiplex PCR amplified TCR CDR3 regions from genomic DNA. For each cell subset, the extracted genomic DNA was distributed evenly across all wells of several immunoSEQ 96-well plates, and each plate served as one replicate. For sorted subsets, each replicate PCR was loaded with roughly 190 ng genomic DNA, equivalent to 30,000 or so T cell genomes. Purified libraries were measured with a Qubit 3.0 fluorometer, size-checked on a Bioanalyzer 2100, and measured again with the KAPA Library Quantification kit. A separate single-read 150-cycle Illumina NextSeq 550 flow cell was used to sequence each immunoSEQ 96-well plate. As for how the authors treated the data: Because only junctional sequences without quality scores were contained in the immunoSEQ output, filtering matching that applied to full-length reads could not be performed. Sequences were annotated with PyIR, a Python wrapper for IgBLAST v1.9, and V/J genes and CDR3 were assigned using IMGT germline references. Any read was removed if the V/J assignment was weak (E-value above 1e-6), the CDR3 was missing, or the read contained stop codons, out-of-frame junctions, or ambiguous translated residues. A V3J clonotype was defined by an identical inferred V gene, J gene, and CDR3 amino acid sequence. To compute the percentage overlap between repertoires, the number of shared unique clonotypes was divided by the size of the smaller repertoire. Richness of each repertoire was evaluated using RTK rarefaction, the Chao1 estimator, and Recon v2.1 estimates of unobserved clonotypes. Generation probabilities for all TCRbeta clonotypes obtained by the gDNA method from a few donors were computed using OLGA. This immuneACCESS table, as held by TCRdb, lists in-frame sequences with V and J called but not all clones. Of the missing ones, under half trace to an unresolved V gene in checked studies; the others have no known cause. That table furnishes V, J and clone size, whereas the DNA furnished D and trimming. The sample profile shows a few million clones; just over 90% of them were found once. The biggest ten clones account for roughly 1.7% of the sample.

The data belong to a study of shared clonotypes between healthy human individuals (dated by TCRdb to about 2020). Regarding the study in general: The cohort included three men and a couple of women between 18 and 49 years of age. Per donor, three plates each were used for CD4 naive and CD4 memory, two for CD8 naive, and one for CD8 memory. The study deeply sequenced blood TCR repertoires of about 5 healthy adults to estimate repertoire size and the extent of clonotype sharing between individuals. To increase sequencing depth and limit assay-specific biases, different laboratories used diverse techniques to prepare libraries and sequence TCR repertoires. Leukapheresis yielded between about 0.94 and 9.5 billion PBMCs per donor. What the research found in general, with its limitations: Only blood was sampled, and tissue TCR repertoires likely differ from those in blood. Pairwise subsampling indicated that sequencing depth was expected to affect the degree of clonotype sharing among donors. Sharing across several donors was observed for 4.5% to 6.5% of naive CD4, about 3.2% of naive CD8, over 2% of memory CD4, and around 0.44% of memory CD8 clonotypes. Naive subsets generally had larger estimated clonotype richness than memory subsets. Even with the large sequencing depth, rarefaction of the sorted-subset datasets indicated that sequencing was incomplete. The genetic and exposure-history diversity represented was limited by the small number of donors. Clonotypes shared by all four sorted-subset donors showed higher generation probabilities than non-shared clonotypes.

Sequences KGHSH (CDR1) and LQKENI (CDR2) are obtained from the germline V gene. Taken from cysteine to phenylalanine, the CDR3 has 16 residues. Only the CDR3 DNA is retained, 48 bases long and in frame from the first base. V and J are truncated by 6 bases and 0 bases respectively, leaving an intervening sequence of 15 bases. CD8 naive samples were obtained by positive selection for CCR7 among CD45RO-negative cells, yielding a CD45RA+CCR7+ population from which TemRA cells were excluded. Healthy HIV-negative adults with no recently reported acute infections or vaccinations were included as donors. All donors were Caucasian adults living in Nashville, Tennessee, USA. After blood collection by leukapheresis, PBMCs were isolated using Ficoll-Histopaque density gradient centrifugation and then cryopreserved in the vapor phase of liquid nitrogen. Analytical flow cytometry was used to check the purity and quantity of every magnetically sorted T cell population. Each sorted fraction had its genomic DNA isolated and then quantified by UV absorbance on a Nanodrop 2000c.

This clonotype was obtained from a man aged 18 to 29 in good health. Some clones in this sample may be carry-over from other donors' samples. Sequenced sample: naive CD8+ T cells from PBMCs. The cell subset or site label of this sample denotes: CD45RA+CCR7+. The chain links TRBV18 with TRBJ1-5; the D segment could be TRBD1, given 5 matching bases. The nucleotides are TGTGCCAGCTCCGAACGGGGCAGAAATAGCAATCAGCCCCAGCATTTT. Translated, this is CASSERGRNSNQPQHF.